Presented here are 15 T cell receptor beta chains from one specimen sequenced in a study of T cell responses to AZD1222 COVID-19 vaccine. Assay used: immunoSEQ multiplex PCR; TCRdb lists only in-frame clones, some missing. Of 50,000 or so clones listed, approximately 90% are singletons. This specimen was peripheral blood, taken 28 days after the second AZD1222 dose. The receptors were sampled from an adult who received the AZD1222 COVID-19 vaccine.

The V and J genes are TRBV7-9 and TRBJ2-2, with 8 nucleotides matching TRBD1. V lost 4 bases and J lost 6; bases outside the gene matches: 4. This CDR3 is 14 amino acids long. The germline V gene has CDR1 SEHNR and CDR2 FQNEAQ (reference sequence). Here the CDR3 reads CASSYDRGAGELFF. The CDR3 DNA reads as TGTGCCAGCAGCTACGACAGGGGTGCCGGGGAGCTGTTTTTT. The full variable domain, completed using reference TRBV7-9 and TRBJ2-2, is DTGVSQNPRHKITKRGQNVTFRCDPISEHNRLYWYRQTLGQGPEFLTYFQNEAQLEKSRLLSDRFSAERPKGSFSTLEIQRTEQGDSAMYLCASSYDRGAGELFFGEGSRLTVL.

The rearrangement links TRBV28 to TRBJ2-7, with 10 bases identical to TRBD1. The CDR3 has 15 amino acids. CDR1 is MDHEN, CDR2 SYDVKM, per germline. Trimming took 8 bases from V and 5 from J; bases not matched to a gene: 12. In DNA form, the CDR3 reads TGTGCCAGCTCCGGGGGGGGACAGGGGTTCCACGAGCAGTACTTC. It codes for CASSGGGQGFHEQYF.

The rearrangement uses TRBV2 and TRBJ2-1; possibly TRBD1 or TRBD2 for D (5 bases each). With 3 bases removed from V and 8 bases from J, the gap between germline ends came to 11 bases. This CDR3 is built from 13 residues. Germline lookup yields CDR1 SNHLY and CDR2 FYNNEI. CDR3 protein: CASSEGRGDEQFF. The CDR3 nucleotides are TGTGCCAGCAGTGAGGGACGGGGAGATGAGCAGTTCTTC. The variable domain in full, with the rest retrieved from reference TRBV2 and TRBJ2-1, is EPEVTQTPSHQVTQMGQEVILRCVPISNHLYFYWYRQILGQKVEFLVSFYNNEISEKSEIFDDQFSVERPDGSNFTLKIRSTKLEDSAMYFCASSEGRGDEQFFGPGTRLTVL.

The chain links TRBV15 to TRBJ2-1, with D perhaps TRBD1 or TRBD2 (5 bases each). The germline V gene has CDR1 LNHNV and CDR2 YYDKDF (reference sequence). CDR3 length: 17 residues. V gave up 1 base and J gave up 5 bases, with 18 bases separating them. DNA for the CDR3: TGTGCCACCAGCAGAGCCTATGGGGACCGCCAAGACAATGAGCAGTTCTTC. It encodes CATSRAYGDRQDNEQFF.

The rearrangement joins TRBV18 to TRBJ2-5; tentative D call: TRBD2 (6 bases). In germline, CDR1 is KGHSH, CDR2 LQKENI. Trimming took off 3 bases at V and 4 bases at J, with 21 bases between the two ends. The CDR3 has 17 amino acids. The chain's CDR3 is CASSPLAISRVGETQYF. CDR3 nucleotide sequence: TGTGCCAGCTCACCCCTAGCGATTTCCCGGGTTGGAGAGACCCAGTACTTC.

This chain links TRBV5-1 with TRBJ2-2; D not certain. The CDR3 has 13 amino acids. Germline V gene data show CDR1 as SGHRS and CDR2 as YFSETQ. V shed 3 bases and J shed 0 bases, with 3 bases lying between them. This CDR3 reads CASSSSNTGELFF. The CDR3, as DNA: TGCGCCAGCAGCTCCTCGAACACCGGGGAGCTGTTTTTT.

This chain connects TRBV28 to TRBJ2-7, with TRBD2 matching 10 bases. V lost 5 bases to trimming and J lost 0 bases; unmatched junction nucleotides: 7. This CDR3 region has 16 residues. Germline lookup yields CDR1 MDHEN and CDR2 SYDVKM. The CDR3 loop is CASSPGLASLSYEQYF. CDR3 in DNA: TGTGCCAGCAGTCCGGGACTAGCGAGCCTCTCCTACGAGCAGTACTTC. Variable domain in full (rest from reference TRBV28 and TRBJ2-7): DVKVTQSSRYLVKRTGEKVFLECVQDMDHENMFWYRQDPGLGLRLIYFSYDVKMKEKGDIPEGYSVSREKKERFSLILESASTNQTSMYLCASSPGLASLSYEQYFGPGTRLTVT.

This chain joins TRBV6-5 and TRBJ1-5; no firm D call. V lost 6 bases, J lost 7 bases, and 19 bases lay in between. CDR1 and CDR2 (germline): MNHEY, SVGAGI. The CDR3 loop spans 15 amino acids. The CDR3 here is CASSPRADATQPQHF. In nucleotides, the CDR3 is TGTGCCAGCAGCCCCAGAGCAGACGCTACGCAGCCCCAGCATTTT.

The chain links TRBV29-1 to TRBJ2-7; the D is unclear. CDR1 and CDR2 (germline): SQVTM, ANQGSEA. The length of the CDR3 is 14 residues. Trimming took off 1 base at V and 2 bases at J, with 12 bases between the two ends. The CDR3 bases are TGCAGCGTTGAAGTCGTCACTCCGGCCTACGAGCAGTACTTC. Translation gives CSVEVVTPAYEQYF.

V and J are TRBV4-2 and TRBJ2-7; 12 nucleotides align to TRBD2. Trimming removed 1 base from V and 8 bases from J; junction bases left unmatched: 9. This CDR3 region has 16 residues. Germline V gives CDR1 LGHNA, CDR2 YNFKEQ. This chain's CDR3 is CASSQVRTSGIYKQYF. The DNA of the CDR3 is TGTGCCAGCAGCCAAGTTCGGACTAGCGGGATTTATAAGCAGTACTTC.

This clone was observed a single time. The rearrangement links TRBV6-5 to TRBJ2-7; 8 bases are shared with TRBD1. Germline V gene lookup returns CDR1 MNHEY and CDR2 SVGAGI. The CDR3 is made up of 14 amino acids. V dropped 6 bases and J dropped 5; count of bases not matched to a gene: 9. The CDR3: CASRTGAPPHEQYF. CDR3 bases: TGTGCCAGCAGGACAGGGGCGCCTCCCCACGAGCAGTACTTC.

V and J are TRBV10-3 and TRBJ1-3, with a tentative D call TRBD1 (5 bases). Germline V gene sequence: CDR1 ENHRY, CDR2 SYGVKD. V lost 0 bases and J lost 3, with 9 bases in between. This CDR3 is built from 15 residues. The CDR3 here is CAISESLQGGNTIYF. The DNA for the CDR3 is TGTGCCATCAGTGAGTCGTTGCAGGGTGGAAACACCATATATTTT.

The chain has TRBV5-1 and TRBJ2-7, with D possibly being TRBD2 (6 bases). Looked up from germline, CDR1 is SGHRS and CDR2 is YFSETQ. The ends were cut back, 0 bases at V and 2 bases at J, with 21 bases in the middle. The CDR3 totals 18 residues. DNA for the CDR3: TGCGCCAGCAGCTTGGCGTACTCCGGGACTCAAGGGGCCTACGAGCAGTACTTC. Its translation: CASSLAYSGTQGAYEQYF. Full variable domain (outside the CDR3, taken from reference TRBV5-1 and TRBJ2-7): KAGVTQTPRYLIKTRGQQVTLSCSPISGHRSVSWYQQTPGQGLQFLFEYFSETQRNKGNFPGRFSGRQFSNSRSEMNVSTLELGDSALYLCASSLAYSGTQGAYEQYFGPGTRLTVT.

The DNA for the CDR3 is TGTGCCAGCAGCGGTCTGACAGGGGGTAACTATGGCTACACCTTC. This translates into CASSGLTGGNYGYTF. The chain recombines TRBV9 with TRBJ1-2; 9 bases agree with TRBD1. Trimming cost V 3 bases and J 1 base; bases outside gene matches: 4. Germline assignment: CDR1 SGDLS and CDR2 YYNGEE. CDR3 size: 15 residues.

The V and J genes are TRBV7-9 and TRBJ1-6; D is unresolved. The CDR3 is made up of 16 amino acids. Germline values: CDR1 SEHNR, CDR2 FQNEAQ (reference sequence). V lost 1 base to trimming and J lost 10 bases, with 17 bases between them. CDR3 coding DNA: TGTGCCAGCAGCTTAGGTCCCCGGACCCACAACTCACCCCTCCACTTT. Translated, it gives CASSLGPRTHNSPLHF.